This entry lists 25 T cell receptor beta chains sequenced from one sample in a study of shared clonotypes between healthy human individuals (dated by TCRdb to the early 2020s). Receptor amplification or capture employed the immunoSEQ multiplex PCR assay. Sourced from immuneACCESS, this table was stored by TCRdb with only in-frame sequences that have V and J called. A share of the clones is absent; for the studies checked, an unresolved V gene accounts for under half, and the remainder has no known explanation. For this sample there are 2 million to 2.5 million clones; around 95% appear just once. The top ten constitute roughly 0.13% of the sample. Material: naive CD4+ T cells sorted from blood. Reading the label with the study, this specimen's cell subset or site is: CD45RA+ positively selected. All receptors derive from a man aged 18-30 years in good health.

V usage is TRBV11-2 and J usage is TRBJ2-3; weak D call: TRBD2 (7 bases). Germline loops: CDR1 SGHAT, CDR2 FQNNGV. The CDR3 consists of 16 residues. Between the trimmed V and J ends, which lost 2 bases and 2 bases, there was a span of 14 bases. DNA of the CDR3: TGTGCCAGCAGCTTATTGGGCGGGGGCCCCACAGATACGCAGTATTTT. Translating it yields CASSLLGGGPTDTQYF.

The chain combines TRBV11-2 with TRBJ2-7; no clear D. V dropped 5 bases and J dropped 3 bases, with 8 bases sitting between them. Germline CDR1 is SGHAT and CDR2 is FQNNGV. The CDR3 has 12 amino acids. DNA of the CDR3: TGTGCCAGCAGCCCCCTGAGCTACGAGCAGTACTTC. Encoded protein: CASSPLSYEQYF.

As to this clone: The germline gene is not matched at one end of the junction; a read error may be the cause. This sequence joins TRBV29-1 and TRBJ1-1, with 7 positions matching TRBD1. CDR1 is SQVTM and CDR2 is ANQGSEA in the germline V gene. The CDR3 sequence is 12 residues long. In nucleotides, the CDR3 is TGCAGCGTCAAACAGGGGAACCCTGAAGCTTTCTTT. The encoded protein is CSVKQGNPEAFF.

The chain uses TRBV5-4 and TRBJ2-5; a possible D gene is TRBD1 (6 bases). The CDR3 spans 14 residues. Germline loops: CDR1 SGHNT, CDR2 YYREEE (reference sequence). V was trimmed by 3 bases and J by 3 bases, leaving 12 bases between them. The CDR3 DNA reads TGTGCCAGCAGCTCGAAGACAGGAGAAGAGACCCAGTACTTC. It yields the protein CASSSKTGEETQYF.

The V and J genes are TRBV29-1 and TRBJ1-4; possible D gene TRBD1, 6 bases. CDR1 and CDR2 (germline): SQVTM, ANQGSEA. CDR3 length: 13 amino acids. V gave up 5 bases and J gave up 7 bases, with 14 bases separating them. CDR3 loop: CSVCWGRGEKLFF. DNA of the CDR3: TGCAGCGTTTGTTGGGGGCGCGGTGAAAAACTGTTTTTT. The variable domain in full, with the rest retrieved from reference TRBV29-1 and TRBJ1-4, is SAVISQKPSRDICQRGTSLTIQCQVDSQVTMMFWYRQQPGQSLTLIATANQGSEATYESGFVIDKFPISRPNLTFSTLTVSNMSPEDSSIYLCSVCWGRGEKLFFGSGTQLSVL.

This clone was observed once. V gene TRBV6-1 combines with J gene TRBJ2-7; no clear D gene. The CDR3 runs 13 residues. Trimming removed 7 bases from V and 0 bases from J, with 10 bases in between. Germline V gene sequence: CDR1 MNHNS, CDR2 SASEGT. Here the CDR3 DNA reads TGTGCCAGCAAGTACAGCGTCTCCTACGAGCAGTACTTC. It specifies CASKYSVSYEQYF.

The chain carries TRBV2 and TRBJ2-7; 8 nucleotides align to TRBD1. The V and J ends lost 6 bases and 2 bases, in that order; junction bases with no gene match: 6. This CDR3 region has 14 residues. Germline V gene lookup returns CDR1 SNHLY and CDR2 FYNNEI. The CDR3 coding sequence is TGTGCCAGCAGAGTGACAGGGGTTACCTACGAGCAGTACTTC. This translates into CASRVTGVTYEQYF.

The DNA of the CDR3 is TGTGCCAGCAGCCCCATGGGCAACACCGGGGAGCTGTTTTTT. As protein: CASSPMGNTGELFF. The chain links TRBV6-5 to TRBJ2-2, with no clear D. The germline V gene has CDR1 MNHEY and CDR2 SVGAGI. Trimming removed 6 bases from V and 2 bases from J, with 10 bases in between. CDR3 length: 14 residues.

This chain joins TRBV6-5 and TRBJ2-7, with D possibly being TRBD2 (6 bases). The CDR3 sequence is 12 residues long. Germline-derived CDR1 and CDR2 are MNHEY and SVGAGI. V lost 8 bases and J 1 base, leaving 9 bases between the germline ends. The CDR3 here is CASRGTSYEQYF. CDR3 DNA: TGTGCCAGCCGCGGGACTTCCTACGAGCAGTACTTC.

J is TRBJ1-2 and V is TRBV29-1; D ambiguous. Trimming took 6 bases from V and 6 from J, leaving 20 bases between them. The CDR3 runs 14 residues. Per the germline V gene, CDR1 is SQVTM and CDR2 is ANQGSEA. This CDR3 is CSVNPRQLDHGYTF. The CDR3, as DNA: TGCAGCGTCAACCCTAGGCAGCTAGATCATGGCTACACCTTC. Full variable domain (outside the CDR3, taken from reference TRBV29-1 and TRBJ1-2): SAVISQKPSRDICQRGTSLTIQCQVDSQVTMMFWYRQQPGQSLTLIATANQGSEATYESGFVIDKFPISRPNLTFSTLTVSNMSPEDSSIYLCSVNPRQLDHGYTFGSGTRLTVV.

Notes on this clone: The sample carries other DNA sequences with the same CDR3. The chain combines TRBV11-3 with TRBJ2-2; TRBD1 matches 9 bases. The CDR3 length is 15 residues. CDR1 and CDR2 from the germline V gene are SGHNT and YENEEA. V was clipped by 5 bases and J by 4 bases; unmatched bases: 5. CDR3 sequence: CASSTGGAGTGELFF. The CDR3 nucleotides are TGTGCCAGCAGCACAGGGGGCGCAGGCACCGGGGAGCTGTTTTTT.

The V and J genes are TRBV6-6 and TRBJ2-1, with 11 bases fitting TRBD2. CDR1 and CDR2 (germline): MNHNY, SVGAGI (reference sequence). The CDR3 is made up of 15 amino acids. V lost 1 base to trimming and J lost 8 bases; unmatched junction nucleotides: 4. CDR3: CASSYYSGRADEQFF. The CDR3, as DNA: TGTGCCAGCAGTTACTATAGCGGGAGGGCCGATGAGCAGTTCTTC.

The V gene is TRBV5-8, the J gene TRBJ1-6, with D possibly being TRBD1 (5 bases). This CDR3 has 15 amino acids. V was trimmed by 4 bases and J by 7 bases, leaving 15 bases between them. The germline V gene has CDR1 SGHTS and CDR2 YDEGEE. The CDR3 here is CASSVRGVENSPLHF. In DNA, the CDR3 is TGTGCCAGCAGCGTCCGAGGGGTGGAGAATTCACCCCTCCACTTT.

This sequence joins TRBV29-1 and TRBJ2-3; D might be TRBD1 (5 bases). CDR1 is SQVTM, CDR2 ANQGSEA, per germline. This CDR3 has 18 residues. With 3 bases removed from V and 4 bases from J, the gap between germline ends came to 26 bases. CDR3 amino acids: CSVEPPPGIFARADTQYF. For the CDR3, the DNA is TGCAGCGTTGAGCCGCCGCCAGGGATATTCGCACGCGCAGATACGCAGTATTTT.

This clone was recorded a few times. V usage is TRBV6-5 and J usage is TRBJ1-5, with TRBD1 as a possible D gene (6 bases). Trimming removed 6 bases at V and 4 bases at J, with 10 bases between. The germline V gene encodes CDR1 MNHEY and CDR2 SVGAGI. The CDR3 spans 13 residues. CDR3 residues: CASRGTLNQPQHF. In nucleotides, the CDR3 is TGTGCCAGCAGAGGGACACTGAATCAGCCCCAGCATTTT.

The chain carries TRBV7-8 and TRBJ1-2; tentatively, D is TRBD1 (6 bases). Between the trimmed V and J ends, which lost 2 bases and 0 bases, there was a span of 19 bases. CDR3 length equals 18 residues. From germline, CDR1 is SGHVS and CDR2 FQNEAQ. The chain's CDR3 is CASSLSDRYLGANYGYTF. As DNA, the CDR3 is TGTGCCAGCAGCTTATCTGACAGGTACCTCGGAGCTAACTATGGCTACACCTTC.

The chain uses TRBV5-4 and TRBJ1-2; D remains unclear. CDR1 SGHNT and CDR2 YYREEE come from the germline V gene (reference sequence). Trimming shortened V by 0 bases and J by 3 bases, and 9 bases separated the two germline ends. The CDR3 is 14 residues long. CDR3 sequence reads: CASSLVPSDYGYTF. As DNA, the CDR3 is TGTGCCAGCAGCTTGGTTCCCTCGGACTATGGCTACACCTTC. Complete variable domain (other parts from reference TRBV5-4 and TRBJ1-2): ETGVTQSPTHLIKTRGQQVTLRCSSQSGHNTVSWYQQALGQGPQFIFQYYREEENGRGNFPPRFSGLQFPNYSSELNVNALELDDSALYLCASSLVPSDYGYTFGSGTRLTVV.

This chain links TRBV7-2 with TRBJ2-5; possibly TRBD1 for D (6 bases). The CDR3 has 14 residues. V lost 5 bases and J 0 bases, leaving 10 bases between the germline ends. In germline, CDR1 is SGHTA, CDR2 FQGNSA. CDR3 sequence reads: CASSRGQNQETQYF. CDR3 DNA sequence: TGTGCCAGCAGCCGCGGACAGAACCAAGAGACCCAGTACTTC.

The CDR3 coding sequence is TGTGCCAGCAGCGGCAGGACGGGCTCCTACGAGCAGTACTTC. This sequence encodes CASSGRTGSYEQYF. J is TRBJ2-7 and V is TRBV9; D ambiguous. Trimming removed 3 bases from V and 0 bases from J, with 10 bases in between. This CDR3 contains 14 residues. Germline lookup yields CDR1 SGDLS and CDR2 YYNGEE.

The rearrangement uses TRBV19 and TRBJ1-5, with D tentatively TRBD1 (5 bases). V lost 2 bases, J lost 4 bases, and 9 bases lay in between. Germline CDR1 is LNHDA and CDR2 is SQIVND (reference sequence). The CDR3 extends over 14 amino acids. This CDR3 is CASSIRQLNQPQHF. The CDR3, as DNA: TGTGCCAGTAGTATACGACAGCTAAATCAGCCCCAGCATTTT.

The genes are TRBV29-1 and TRBJ1-4; 8 bases are shared with TRBD1. Trimming at V came to 7 bases and at J to 7 bases, leaving 8 bases not matched to a gene. This CDR3 has 13 residues. In germline, CDR1 is SQVTM, CDR2 ANQGSEA. The CDR3 bases are TGCAGCGGGCGCAGGGGGCTCGGTGAAAAACTGTTTTTT. It translates to CSGRRGLGEKLFF.

Concerning this clone: The sample holds other DNA sequences that translate to the same CDR3. J is TRBJ2-2 and V is TRBV29-1, with D maybe TRBD1 (5 bases). Trimming left V 3 bases short and J 2 bases short, with 10 bases between. Germline CDR1 SQVTM, CDR2 ANQGSEA. CDR3 size: 14 residues. This chain's CDR3 is CSVESGSNTGELFF. In nucleotides, the CDR3 is TGCAGCGTTGAGTCAGGGTCCAACACCGGGGAGCTGTTTTTT.

The genes are TRBV5-1 and TRBJ2-2; D may be TRBD1 or TRBD2 (6 bases each). CDR3 length equals 16 residues. V was shortened by 0 bases and J by 4 bases, with 13 bases between the two germline ends. Germline V gives CDR1 SGHRS, CDR2 YFSETQ. CDR3 residues: CASSLGIGGGTGELFF. As DNA, the CDR3 is TGCGCCAGCAGCTTGGGGATCGGAGGGGGCACCGGGGAGCTGTTTTTT. Filled out from reference TRBV5-1 and TRBJ2-2, the complete variable domain reads KAGVTQTPRYLIKTRGQQVTLSCSPISGHRSVSWYQQTPGQGLQFLFEYFSETQRNKGNFPGRFSGRQFSNSRSEMNVSTLELGDSALYLCASSLGIGGGTGELFFGEGSRLTVL.

V gene TRBV7-8 combines with J gene TRBJ1-2, with 9 bases matching TRBD1. Germline loops: CDR1 SGHVS, CDR2 FQNEAQ. The CDR3 has 14 residues. Germline trimming cut 1 base from V and 7 bases from J; bases unmatched to any gene: 4. In DNA form, the CDR3 reads TGTGCCAGCAGCTTAGGGGACAGGGATTTTGGCTACACCTTC. This codes for CASSLGDRDFGYTF.

The genes are TRBV2 and TRBJ2-2; 7 positions agree with TRBD1. The CDR3 extends over 13 amino acids. After removal of 6 bases from V and 6 bases from J, the junction contained 4 bases not matched to a gene. Germline CDR1 reads SNHLY; CDR2 reads FYNNEI. CDR3 nucleotides: TGTGCCAGCAGCGAGACAGGGTCCGGGGAGCTGTTTTTT. Translation: CASSETGSGELFF.